This T cell receptor beta chain emerged from a study of blood T cell repertoires in COVID-19. Study background: The United States, Italy and Spain provided the acute and convalescent COVID-19 samples.

CDR3 size: 13 residues. The V end was cut by 2 bases, the J end by 4 bases, with 11 bases between. CDR1 is SQVTM and CDR2 is ANQGSEA in the germline V gene. Some clones are missing from TCRdb's copy, which holds only in-frame ones; the method was immunoSEQ multiplex PCR. The table lists about 50,000 clones, more than 75% of them singletons, with over 7.5% in the top ten. The sequenced sample was peripheral blood. The genes are TRBV29-1 and TRBJ1-1; a possible D gene is TRBD1 (5 bases). This TCR was recovered from a man in his forties or fifties with active COVID-19. CDR3 coding DNA: TGCAGCGTTGAAAGGCAGCAGGGCACTGAAGCTTTCTTT. Residues: CSVERQQGTEAFF.